Described below is a single T cell receptor (beta chain) sequence and its context. Its antigen is currently unknown. The data belong to a study of beta chain features in type 1 diabetes. On the study more broadly: In all, some 100 million sorted cells from all samples were analyzed.

General observations from the study: High-TCR-expressing cells could be over-represented by cDNA sequencing.

Per donor, one heparinised blood draw averaged around 120 mL. Isolated RNA was reverse transcribed in full, so expressed TCRB transcripts were sequenced. Repertoires were generated with immunoSEQ multiplex PCR, while TCRdb's copy carries only in-frame clones and drops some. The repertoire holds approximately 400,000 clones, with more than 13% as singletons. Sequencing used naive CD4+ T cells from blood. This sequence originates from a young woman in good health.

CDR3 residues: CASSLVVGRTRFF. The CDR3 DNA reads as TGTGCCAGCAGCTTAGTAGTGGGCCGGACTAGGTTCTTC. The chain combines TRBV7-9 with TRBJ2-1; 7 nucleotides line up with TRBD2. Germline V gene data show CDR1 as SEHNR and CDR2 as FQNEAQ (reference sequence). Losses at the gene ends were 1 base for V and 15 bases for J; bases not matched to a gene: 9. This CDR3 has 13 amino acids.